This passage covers 15 T cell receptor beta chains from one sample sequenced in a study of blood T cell repertoires in COVID-19. Measured with immunoSEQ multiplex PCR; TCRdb has only the in-frame clones, and not every one. The sample includes fewer than 300,000 clones, around 89% of them seen just once. The specimen sequenced was peripheral blood. The receptors derive from a young man with acute or convalescent COVID-19.

J is TRBJ1-2 and V is TRBV28, with D maybe TRBD1 (5 bases). The CDR3 loop spans 15 amino acids. CDR1 MDHEN and CDR2 SYDVKM come from the germline V gene. Trimming cost V 1 base and J 7 bases, with 16 bases left between them. This CDR3 reads CASSLSGGRLSGYTF. The CDR3 DNA follows: TGTGCCAGCAGTTTATCGGGGGGGAGGTTGTCTGGCTACACCTTC.

The V gene is TRBV19, the J gene TRBJ2-7; TRBD2 matches 9 bases. Per germline, CDR1 LNHDA and CDR2 SQIVND (reference sequence). This CDR3 comprises 15 residues. The J segment lost 7 bases and the V segment lost 3 bases, leaving 10 bases of the junction unmatched. CDR3 nucleotides: TGTGCCAGTAGTATGTGGACTAGCGAGATGGGAGAGCAGTACTTC. Protein product: CASSMWTSEMGEQYF. The full variable domain, its missing parts supplied by reference TRBV19 and TRBJ2-7, is DGGITQSPKYLFRKEGQNVTLSCEQNLNHDAMYWYRQDPGQGLRLIYYSQIVNDFQKGDIAEGYSVSREKKESFPLTVTSAQKNPTAFYLCASSMWTSEMGEQYFGPGTRLTVT.

V and J are TRBV28 and TRBJ1-5, with 10 bases matching TRBD1. With V trimmed by 5 bases and J by 6 bases, 4 bases remained unmatched. The CDR3 has 14 residues. Germline V gene data show CDR1 as MDHEN and CDR2 as SYDVKM. CDR3 in DNA: TGTGCCAGCAGTCTGACAGGGGGCAGTCAGCCCCAGCATTTT. Translation: CASSLTGGSQPQHF.

Only a few counts were recorded for this clone. The chain is built from TRBV18 and TRBJ2-3; TRBD1 matches at 8 bases. This CDR3 has 15 amino acids. Trimming at V came to 5 bases and at J to 5 bases, leaving 9 bases not matched to a gene. Germline-derived CDR1 and CDR2 are KGHSH and LQKENI. The CDR3 loop is CASSTRTGNLDTQYF. The CDR3 bases are TGTGCCAGCTCAACCCGGACAGGGAATTTAGATACGCAGTATTTT. The whole variable domain, remainder taken from reference TRBV18 and TRBJ2-3, is NAGVMQNPRHLVRRRGQEARLRCSPMKGHSHVYWYRQLPEEGLKFMVYLQKENIIDESGMPKERFSAEFPKEGPSILRIQQVVRGDSAAYFCASSTRTGNLDTQYFGPGTRLTVL.

J is TRBJ2-3 and V is TRBV6-5, with 7 bases identical to TRBD1. Germline CDR1 MNHEY, CDR2 SVGAGI. Trimming at V came to 6 bases and at J to 3 bases, leaving 3 bases not matched to a gene. This CDR3 region has 13 residues. The CDR3 sequence: CASRGGGTDTQYF. CDR3 in DNA: TGTGCCAGCAGAGGGGGCGGAACAGATACGCAGTATTTT.

V is TRBV19 and J is TRBJ2-1, with D unclear. Germline V gives CDR1 LNHDA, CDR2 SQIVND (reference sequence). V lost 2 bases to trimming and J lost 5 bases, with 10 bases between them. This CDR3 has 14 residues. CDR3 in amino acids: CASSIQALNNEQFF. The CDR3 DNA sequence: TGTGCCAGTAGTATACAAGCCTTAAACAATGAGCAGTTCTTC.

The chain joins TRBV28 to TRBJ2-7; D ambiguous. The V and J ends lost 7 bases and 5 bases respectively, with 21 bases between them. The germline V gene encodes CDR1 MDHEN and CDR2 SYDVKM. The CDR3 is made up of 15 amino acids. This CDR3 is CASTSPGRVFNEQYF. CDR3 DNA: TGTGCCAGCACCTCCCCTGGTCGAGTTTTCAACGAGCAGTACTTC. The whole variable domain, filled in from reference TRBV28 and TRBJ2-7, reads DVKVTQSSRYLVKRTGEKVFLECVQDMDHENMFWYRQDPGLGLRLIYFSYDVKMKEKGDIPEGYSVSREKKERFSLILESASTNQTSMYLCASTSPGRVFNEQYFGPGTRLTVT.

The chain combines TRBV5-1 with TRBJ2-5; 9 bases line up with TRBD2. From germline, CDR1 is SGHRS and CDR2 YFSETQ. This CDR3 has 16 amino acids. After removal of 0 bases from V and 5 bases from J, the junction contained 8 bases not matched to a gene. CDR3 sequence: CASSLGALAGVETQYF. The CDR3 nucleotides are TGCGCCAGCAGCTTGGGGGCGTTAGCGGGGGTGGAGACCCAGTACTTC.

This chain links TRBV11-2 with TRBJ1-1, with a tentative D call TRBD1 (5 bases). The CDR3 spans 13 residues. The germline gives CDR1 SGHAT, CDR2 FQNNGV. The V and J ends lost 1 base and 9 bases respectively, with 12 bases between them. CDR3 loop: CASSLVAGLQAFF. CDR3 nucleotide sequence: TGTGCCAGCAGCTTAGTGGCAGGGTTACAAGCTTTCTTT.

The chain combines TRBV6-6 with TRBJ1-1; the D is unclear. Trimming stripped 0 bases from V and 3 bases from J, with 8 bases between. The CDR3 extends over 14 amino acids. Germline assignment: CDR1 MNHNY and CDR2 SVGAGI (reference sequence). CDR3 coding DNA: TGTGCCAGCAGTTACTCGAGGCTAGACACTGAAGCTTTCTTT. It translates to CASSYSRLDTEAFF.

The genes are TRBV6-1 and TRBJ1-2; no definite D call. V was trimmed by 2 bases and J by 6 bases, leaving 13 bases between them. This CDR3 contains 14 residues. Looked up from germline, CDR1 is MNHNS and CDR2 is SASEGT. The CDR3 DNA follows: TGTGCCAGCAGTGAACTCGGGCCGGGAGATGGCTACACCTTC. It is translated as CASSELGPGDGYTF.

This chain uses TRBV6-5 with TRBJ2-6; D gene unclear. The V gene's germline CDR1 is MNHEY and CDR2 SVGAGI. The CDR3 covers 15 residues. Trimming stripped 2 bases from V and 4 bases from J, with 9 bases between. The chain's CDR3 is CASSYRTRGANVLTF. For the CDR3, the DNA is TGTGCCAGCAGTTACCGTACGCGGGGGGCCAACGTCCTGACTTTC.

The chain uses TRBV7-9 and TRBJ1-6; D unresolved. V was clipped by 4 bases and J by 8 bases, with 9 bases between them. CDR1 and CDR2 from the germline V gene are SEHNR and FQNEAQ (reference sequence). The CDR3 loop spans 13 amino acids. The CDR3 is CASSSLAHSPLHF. The CDR3 nucleotides are TGTGCCAGCAGCTCGTTAGCCCATTCACCCCTCCACTTT.

The V call is TRBV19, the J call TRBJ2-1; D unclear. The CDR3 has 15 amino acids. The V end lost 5 bases, the J end lost 2 bases, and 13 bases lay between the germline ends. Germline assignment: CDR1 LNHDA and CDR2 SQIVND (reference sequence). CDR3 sequence reads: CASSVATATYNEQFF. CDR3 DNA: TGTGCCAGTAGTGTAGCAACAGCTACCTACAATGAGCAGTTCTTC.

The gene calls are TRBV28 and TRBJ1-2; D possibly corresponds to TRBD1 (6 bases). V was cut by 6 bases and J by 5 bases, with 16 bases left in between. The CDR3 is 14 residues long. CDR1 is MDHEN and CDR2 is SYDVKM in the germline V gene. The CDR3 nucleotides are TGTGCCAGCAGCCCGGGGGGCCGGAGGTATGGCTACACCTTC. This gives the protein CASSPGGRRYGYTF.